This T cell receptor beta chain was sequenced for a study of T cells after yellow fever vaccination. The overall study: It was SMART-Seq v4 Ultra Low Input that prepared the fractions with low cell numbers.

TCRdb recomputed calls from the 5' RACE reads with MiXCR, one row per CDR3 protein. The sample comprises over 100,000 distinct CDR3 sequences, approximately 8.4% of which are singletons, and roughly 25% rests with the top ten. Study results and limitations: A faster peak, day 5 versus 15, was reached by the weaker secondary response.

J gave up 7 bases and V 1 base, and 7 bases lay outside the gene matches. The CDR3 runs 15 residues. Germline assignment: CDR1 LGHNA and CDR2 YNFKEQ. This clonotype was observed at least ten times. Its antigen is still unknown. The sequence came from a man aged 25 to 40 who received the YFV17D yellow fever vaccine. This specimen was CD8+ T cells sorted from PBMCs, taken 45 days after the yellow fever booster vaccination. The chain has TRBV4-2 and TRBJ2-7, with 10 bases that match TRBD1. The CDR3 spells CASSQGGTGDGEQYF. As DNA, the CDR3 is TGTGCCAGCAGCCAAGGGGGGACAGGGGACGGAGAGCAGTACTTC.